Below, 30 T cell receptor beta chains from the same sample are listed, as sequenced in a study of early T cells in non-severe SARS-CoV-2 infection. TCRdb reprocessed the 5' RACE reads via MiXCR and lists one record per CDR3 protein. The table lists about 81,000 distinct CDR3 sequences, around 14% of them singletons, with roughly 9.7% in the top ten. The source material was whole blood. The receptors derive from an adult who was a healthcare worker with PCR-confirmed SARS-CoV-2 infection or an uninfected control (not recorded which).

This clonotype was found once. One end of the junction is discordant with germline, which a read error may explain. The J gene is TRBJ2-2, the V gene TRBV20-1; 7 bases fit TRBD1. CDR3 size: 15 residues. Germline CDR1 is DFQATT and CDR2 is SNEGSKA (reference sequence). The CDR3 coding sequence is TGCAGTACTAGGCCACAGGGGCTCGGCACCGGGGAGCTGTTTTTT. Translated, it gives CSTRPQGLGTGELFF.

This chain's CDR3 is CASSEMGLAFF. The DNA of the CDR3 is TGTGCCAGCAGTGAAATGGGTTTAGCTTTCTTT. The chain employs TRBV6-1 and TRBJ1-1; D is unresolved. This CDR3 region has 11 residues. The ends were cut back, 2 bases at V and 10 bases at J, with 8 bases in the middle. Germline V gene sequence: CDR1 MNHNS, CDR2 SASEGT.

J is TRBJ2-1 and V is TRBV29-1; D remains unclear. The ends were cut back, 6 bases at V and 5 bases at J, with 20 bases in the middle. The CDR3 loop spans 15 amino acids. Germline V gives CDR1 SQVTM, CDR2 ANQGSEA. The CDR3 DNA reads TGCAGCGTCCAGACACACCTCTCAGGACACAATGAGCAGTTCTTC. Translation: CSVQTHLSGHNEQFF.

There are a few counts of this clonotype. J is TRBJ1-3 and V is TRBV29-1; unclear D gene. CDR1 and CDR2 from the germline V gene are SQVTM and ANQGSEA. The CDR3 contains 13 residues. Trimming removed 7 bases from V and 0 bases from J, with 10 bases in between. This CDR3 is CSGRKGSGNTIYF. The CDR3 DNA follows: TGCAGCGGACGAAAAGGCTCTGGAAACACCATATATTTT.

There are a few counts of this clonotype. This chain links TRBV5-6 with TRBJ2-3; the D gene is possibly TRBD2 (6 bases). Trimming took 4 bases from V and 2 from J, leaving 14 bases between them. The CDR3 has 15 residues. CDR1 is SGHDT and CDR2 is YYEEEE in the germline V gene. Here the CDR3 DNA reads TGTGCCAGCAGCATAGGACTAAAATTCACAGATACGCAGTATTTT. It yields the protein CASSIGLKFTDTQYF.

V usage is TRBV5-1 and J usage is TRBJ2-3, with D possibly being TRBD1 (5 bases). CDR1 is SGHRS, CDR2 YFSETQ, per germline. This CDR3 spans 17 amino acids. V lost 4 bases and J 1 base, leaving 19 bases between the germline ends. The CDR3 sequence is CASSKFLDTQGTDTQYF. The CDR3 DNA sequence: TGCGCCAGCAGCAAGTTTTTGGACACGCAAGGCACAGATACGCAGTATTTT.

Turning to this clonotype: A read error may be the cause here, since a much bigger clone is one base away. V and J are TRBV28 and TRBJ2-3; D could derive from TRBD1 or TRBD2 (6 bases each). Trimming stripped 2 bases from V and 1 base from J, with 10 bases between. Germline CDR1 MDHEN, CDR2 SYDVKM. The CDR3 has 15 residues. The CDR3 region has the DNA TGTGCCAGCAGTTTAATGGAGGGGGGCACAGATACGCAGTATTTT. Its translation is CASSLMEGGTDTQYF.

This clonotype has at least ten counts. The chain is built from TRBV28 and TRBJ2-7; possible D gene TRBD1, 7 bases. V lost 3 bases and J 3 bases, leaving 21 bases between the germline ends. Germline CDR1 and CDR2: MDHEN and SYDVKM. CDR3 length equals 17 residues. The CDR3 DNA reads as TGTGCCAGCAGTTTCCTACAACAGGGGAGGAGGGTCTACGAGCAGTACTTC. It encodes CASSFLQQGRRVYEQYF.

Many counts were recorded for this clonotype. The chain combines TRBV28 with TRBJ2-1, with D hard to call. V was pared by 3 bases and J by 4 bases, with 4 bases between. CDR3 size: 12 residues. Germline V gene lookup returns CDR1 MDHEN and CDR2 SYDVKM. The CDR3 loop is CASSLEYNEQFF. In DNA, the CDR3 is TGTGCCAGCAGTTTGGAATACAATGAGCAGTTCTTC.

About this clonotype: A read error may be the cause here, since a much bigger clone is one base away. The chain combines TRBV7-9 with TRBJ1-4; D unresolved. The length of the CDR3 is 14 residues. In germline, CDR1 is SEHNR, CDR2 FQNEAQ (reference sequence). The CDR3 loop is CASSLGQYNGKLFF. CDR3 bases: TGTGCCAGCAGCTTAGGCCAGTATAATGGAAAACTGTTTTTT.

J is TRBJ2-3 and V is TRBV6-6; D might be TRBD2 (5 bases). Per the germline V gene, CDR1 is MNHNY and CDR2 is SVGAGI (reference sequence). V dropped 7 bases and J dropped 2 bases, with 13 bases sitting between them. The CDR3 runs to 14 residues. The CDR3 sequence is CASTQSGNTDTQYF. Here the CDR3 DNA reads TGTGCCAGCACCCAAAGCGGAAACACAGATACGCAGTATTTT.

The chain uses TRBV3-1 and TRBJ1-1, with TRBD1 identical over 8 bases. From germline, CDR1 is LGHDT and CDR2 YNNKEL (reference sequence). V lost 4 bases to trimming and J lost 9 bases; unmatched junction nucleotides: 4. The CDR3 length is 12 residues. The CDR3 coding sequence is TGTGCCAGCAGCCCCCGGACAGGGAAAGCTTTCTTT. Residues: CASSPRTGKAFF.

This clonotype was detected many times. The chain couples TRBV11-2 to TRBJ2-1, with D hard to call. The V gene's germline CDR1 is SGHAT and CDR2 FQNNGV. The CDR3 runs 13 residues. V was clipped by 5 bases and J by 8 bases, with 13 bases between them. CDR3 sequence: CASSPYPSDEQFF. DNA for the CDR3: TGTGCCAGCAGCCCCTACCCTTCAGATGAGCAGTTCTTC.

This clonotype was observed many times. The junction departs from the called germline gene at one end, perhaps through a read error. The rearrangement joins TRBV5-1 to TRBJ1-1; D call uncertain. The CDR3 spans 13 residues. Germline CDR1 and CDR2: SGHRS and YFSETQ. CDR3 protein: CASSLGLNTEAFF. CDR3 nucleotides: TGTGCCAGCAGTTTAGGACTGAACACTGAAGCTTTCTTT.

Ten or more counts support this clonotype. The gene calls are TRBV6-4 and TRBJ2-3; 9 nucleotides agree with TRBD2. V lost 4 bases to trimming and J lost 2 bases; unmatched junction nucleotides: 7. This CDR3 region has 16 residues. Germline V gene data show CDR1 as MRHNA and CDR2 as SNTAGT. CDR3 amino acids: CASSGTSSGDTDTQYF. CDR3 coding DNA: TGTGCCAGCAGTGGAACGTCTAGCGGGGACACAGATACGCAGTATTTT.

The chain uses TRBV6-6 and TRBJ1-4; 8 nucleotides line up with TRBD1. The germline CDR1 and CDR2 sequences are MNHNY and SVGAGI (reference sequence). With V trimmed by 5 bases and J by 2 bases, 10 bases remained unmatched. The CDR3 is 17 residues long. This CDR3 reads CASSGQGSRGTNEKLFF. CDR3 nucleotides: TGTGCCAGCAGTGGACAGGGAAGCAGAGGTACTAATGAAAAACTGTTTTTT.

The chain employs TRBV27 and TRBJ1-4, with a weak D call TRBD1 (5 bases). V was clipped by 6 bases and J by 0 bases, with 11 bases between them. In germline, CDR1 is MNHEY, CDR2 SMNVEV (reference sequence). This CDR3 contains 15 residues. Here the CDR3 DNA reads TGTGCCAGCAGCCCGACAGTCTCAACTAATGAAAAACTGTTTTTT. Protein: CASSPTVSTNEKLFF.

The chain carries TRBV18 and TRBJ1-4; possible D gene TRBD1, 6 bases. The ends were cut back, 4 bases at V and 0 bases at J, with 15 bases in the middle. CDR3 size: 17 residues. Germline lookup yields CDR1 KGHSH and CDR2 LQKENI. The CDR3 protein is CASSRDILAATNEKLFF. The CDR3, as DNA: TGTGCCAGCTCACGGGACATCCTCGCTGCAACTAATGAAAAACTGTTTTTT.

The DNA of the CDR3 is TGTGCCAGCAGTCTCCGGGACAGGGGTAACTATGGCTACACCTTC. This translates into CASSLRDRGNYGYTF. The V gene is TRBV12-3 or TRBV12-4, the J gene TRBJ1-2, with 10 bases fitting TRBD1. V was clipped by 5 bases and J by 1 base; unmatched bases: 4. The CDR3 extends over 15 amino acids.

This clonotype occurred many times. The genes are TRBV7-8 and TRBJ1-3; D not resolved. Germline V CDR1 and CDR2: SGHVS, FQNEAQ. V lost 5 bases to trimming and J lost 2 bases, with 13 bases between them. CDR3 length: 15 amino acids. CDR3 protein: CASSQVPTPGNTIYF. The CDR3 coding sequence is TGTGCCAGCAGCCAAGTCCCTACTCCTGGAAACACCATATATTTT.

The chain combines TRBV6-6 with TRBJ1-4, with D hard to call. The CDR3 totals 15 residues. V was clipped by 4 bases and J by 10 bases, with 19 bases between them. CDR1 MNHNY and CDR2 SVGAGI come from the germline V gene (reference sequence). The CDR3 loop reads CASSFRRPGEGKLFF. In DNA form, the CDR3 reads TGTGCCAGCAGTTTTAGGAGGCCGGGAGAAGGAAAACTGTTTTTT.

This clonotype was counted a few times. This rearrangement joins TRBV20-1 to TRBJ1-5; the D gene is possibly TRBD1 (5 bases). V was pared by 5 bases and J by 4 bases, with 12 bases between. Germline V gene lookup returns CDR1 DFQATT and CDR2 SNEGSKA (reference sequence). The CDR3 is 13 residues long. In DNA form, the CDR3 reads TGCAGTGCTTCCGGGACTCCAAATCAGCCCCAGCATTTT. Protein: CSASGTPNQPQHF.

The table lists this clonotype with a few counts. The chain employs TRBV5-6 and TRBJ2-2; TRBD1 matches 8 bases. Per the germline V gene, CDR1 is SGHDT and CDR2 is YYEEEE. The CDR3 runs to 15 residues. V lost 4 bases, J lost 2 bases, and 4 bases stayed unmatched. CDR3 coding DNA: TGTGCCAGCAGCCGGGACAGGATCAACACCGGGGAGCTGTTTTTT. Protein: CASSRDRINTGELFF.

This clonotype was seen more than once but under ten times. This rearrangement joins TRBV29-1 to TRBJ2-7, with D possibly matching TRBD1 (6 bases). This CDR3 has 11 residues. V dropped 7 bases and J dropped 1 base, with 8 bases sitting between them. Germline-derived CDR1 and CDR2 are SQVTM and ANQGSEA. CDR3 protein: CSARGSYEQYF. The CDR3 DNA follows: TGCAGCGCCAGGGGTTCCTACGAGCAGTACTTC.

This clonotype was seen more than once but under ten times. The chain uses TRBV2 and TRBJ1-5; weak D call: TRBD1 (5 bases). Germline V gene sequence: CDR1 SNHLY, CDR2 FYNNEI. V shed 3 bases and J shed 2 bases, with 11 bases lying between them. CDR3 length: 15 amino acids. The CDR3 DNA reads TGTGCCAGCAGTGAGAGGGGAACGGGCAATCAGCCCCAGCATTTT. Translation: CASSERGTGNQPQHF. Full variable domain (rest looked up from reference TRBV2 and TRBJ1-5): EPEVTQTPSHQVTQMGQEVILRCVPISNHLYFYWYRQILGQKVEFLVSFYNNEISEKSEIFDDQFSVERPDGSNFTLKIRSTKLEDSAMYFCASSERGTGNQPQHFGDGTRLSIL.

This clonotype appeared many times. The V gene is TRBV6-2 or TRBV6-3, the J gene TRBJ2-7; tentatively, D is TRBD2 (5 bases). Trimming pared 3 bases from V and 7 bases from J, leaving 16 bases between. Germline V gives CDR1 MNHEY, CDR2 SVGEGT. This CDR3 comprises 14 residues. The CDR3 is CASSYWTSTIEQYF. The CDR3 DNA reads TGTGCCAGCAGTTATTGGACCTCGACTATTGAGCAGTACTTC.

This clonotype was detected a few times. This sequence joins TRBV3-1 and TRBJ2-7; D remains ambiguous. Per germline, CDR1 LGHDT and CDR2 YNNKEL (reference sequence). Trimming took off 1 base at V and 0 bases at J, with 7 bases between the two ends. The CDR3 is 14 residues long. The CDR3 bases are TGTGCCAGCAGCCAAGGTTCTACCTCCTACGAGCAGTACTTC. As protein: CASSQGSTSYEQYF.

The genes are TRBV3-1 and TRBJ1-2, with a possible D match to TRBD1 (6 bases). The length of the CDR3 is 14 residues. Germline V CDR1 and CDR2: LGHDT, YNNKEL (reference sequence). V lost 6 bases and J lost 0, with 11 bases in between. The chain's CDR3 is CASSQGPTNYGYTF. The CDR3 nucleotides read TGTGCCAGCAGTCAGGGGCCAACTAACTATGGCTACACCTTC.

This clonotype was counted between two and nine times. The chain has TRBV7-7 and TRBJ2-3; 9 nucleotides match TRBD1. The ends lost 5 bases at V and 5 bases at J; junction bases unmatched: 8. CDR3 length: 15 amino acids. Germline V lookup: CDR1 SSHAT, CDR2 FNYEAQ (reference sequence). The CDR3 nucleotides are TGTGCCAGCAGCCCAGGACAGGGGAGAGGAGATACGCAGTATTTT. It encodes CASSPGQGRGDTQYF.

This clonotype was counted between two and nine times. The chain uses TRBV5-1 and TRBJ2-1; D is perhaps TRBD1 (5 bases). Germline CDR1 reads SGHRS; CDR2 reads YFSETQ. V gave up 1 base and J gave up 8 bases, with 16 bases separating them. This CDR3 is 15 amino acids long. The CDR3 DNA sequence: TGCGCCAGCAGCTTGCTTAGGGGTCCCCGTGATGAGCAGTTCTTC. It yields the protein CASSLLRGPRDEQFF.